The clone carrying this T cell receptor (beta chain) was observed at least ten times. This entry belongs to a study of T-cell reconstitution after alpha-beta-depleted transplantation in children. CDR1 SEHNR and CDR2 FQNEAQ come from the germline V gene (reference sequence). The V gene end was trimmed by 6 bases and the J gene end by 8 bases; junction bases not matched to a gene: 19. This CDR3 comprises 17 residues. TCRbeta library preparation incorporated unique molecular identifiers. TCRdb called the PCR reads again in MiXCR, with one record for every CDR3 protein. The sample consists of around 680,000 distinct CDR3 sequences, roughly 17% of them appearing once.

The sequence came from a human donor who donated a stem cell graft to a child with acute myeloid leukemia. Sequenced here: PBMCs from the stem cell graft donor, sampled from the stem cell graft. The rearrangement joins TRBV7-9 to TRBJ2-1, with TRBD2 matching 7 bases. The chain's CDR3 is CASSLPRGGRSGDEQFF. The CDR3 coding sequence is TGTGCCAGCAGTTTACCTCGAGGCGGGAGATCGGGGGATGAGCAGTTCTTC.